One and the same sample provided the 16 T cell receptor beta chains below, sequenced in a study of T cells in Graves' hyperthyroidism and ophthalmopathy (dated by TCRdb to the late 2010s). Receptor libraries were prepared by multiplex PCR. Reads for this sample came from an Illumina HiSeq 2000. Amplification of TCR beta CDR3 regions was carried out from RNA transcripts. The TCR CDR3 was subjected to a first round of RT-PCR using the HTBI primer set and the Qiagen OneStep RT-PCR kit. TCRdb took the public reads, trimmed them with fastp at Q25, ran MiXCR for clone calling and kept in-frame beta chains. Each entry is one CDR3 protein sequence, shown with its most common DNA and genes. The sample table lists nearly 750,000 distinct CDR3 sequences, 30% to 40% of them with a count of one. The top ten constitute 30% to 40% of the sample. Sample: blood. The receptors shown here come from a middle-aged woman with Graves' hyperthyroidism.

This chain connects TRBV6-2 or TRBV6-3 to TRBJ2-7; weak D call: TRBD1 (6 bases). Per the germline V gene, CDR1 is MNHEY and CDR2 is SVGEGT. V was clipped by 6 bases and J by 5 bases, with 17 bases between them. CDR3 size: 14 residues. CDR3 sequence reads: CASRPQGSHNEQYF. CDR3 in DNA: TGTGCCAGCAGGCCACAGGGCTCTCACAACGAGCAGTACTTC.

This chain links TRBV28 with TRBJ1-6, with D tentatively TRBD1 (6 bases). V lost 4 bases and J lost 8, with 15 bases in between. In germline, CDR1 is MDHEN, CDR2 SYDVKM. CDR3 length: 15 amino acids. The CDR3 is CASSSPHGGHSPLHF. CDR3 sequence (DNA): TGTGCCAGCAGTTCCCCCCATGGGGGGCATTCACCCCTCCACTTT.

This chain uses TRBV28 with TRBJ1-5; 10 bases fit TRBD1. The CDR3 spans 14 residues. Germline V gene lookup returns CDR1 MDHEN and CDR2 SYDVKM. The trim removed 10 bases at V and 6 bases at J, leaving 9 bases unmatched. This chain's CDR3 is CATTGTGVAQPQHF. DNA for the CDR3: TGTGCCACCACCGGGACAGGGGTGGCTCAGCCCCAGCATTTT.

The chain employs TRBV7-2 and TRBJ2-7; 14 bases line up with TRBD2. CDR1 is SGHTA, CDR2 FQGNSA, per germline. The V and J ends lost 0 bases and 5 bases, in that order; junction bases with no gene match: 3. This CDR3 is 16 amino acids long. CDR3 nucleotides: TGTGCCAGCAGCTTAGCCGGGACTAGCGGGAGCCACGAGCAGTACTTC. It is translated as CASSLAGTSGSHEQYF.

Points on this clonotype: The conserved final phenylalanine or tryptophan is absent from the CDR3, which likely points to a read error. The rearrangement links TRBV7-3 to TRBJ1-1; 10 bases align to TRBD1. The CDR3 is 17 residues long. Germline loops: CDR1 SGHTA, CDR2 FQGTGA. The CDR3 loop reads CASSQASLRDRGTEAFS. For the CDR3, the DNA is TGCGCCAGCAGCCAAGCCTCACTTCGGGACAGGGGCACTGAAGCTTTCTCT.

J is TRBJ1-6 and V is TRBV7-9; 9 bases are shared with TRBD1. Germline V CDR1 and CDR2: SEHNR, FQNEAQ (reference sequence). This CDR3 is built from 16 residues. The J segment lost 9 bases and the V segment lost 2 bases, leaving 8 bases of the junction unmatched. The CDR3 coding sequence is TGTGCCAGCAGCTTAATCTGGACAGGGGTCTCTTCACCCCTCCACTTT. It specifies CASSLIWTGVSSPLHF.

This clonotype has at least ten counts. The rearrangement joins TRBV20-1 to TRBJ2-5; 11 positions agree with TRBD2. Germline CDR1 DFQATT, CDR2 SNEGSKA (reference sequence). There are 13 residues in the CDR3. J was trimmed by 1 base and V by 5 bases; bases with no gene match: 0. The DNA of the CDR3 is TGCAGTGCTGGGACTAGCGGCCAAGAGACCCAGTACTTC. Translation: CSAGTSGQETQYF.

This clonotype was recorded at least ten times. This chain links TRBV12-3 or TRBV12-4 with TRBJ2-7; TRBD2 aligns across 10 bases. V gave up 5 bases and J gave up 5 bases; unmatched junction bases: 3. The CDR3 contains 13 residues. The CDR3 loop is CASSPGTSDEQYF. DNA of the CDR3: TGTGCCAGCAGTCCCGGGACTAGCGACGAGCAGTACTTC.

This clonotype has a count of ten or more. Germline and junction disagree at one end, which may indicate a read error. The CDR3 DNA reads TGTGCCATCAGTGAGGGGGGAACCGGGACAGGGAATTTC. Protein: CAISEGGTGTGNF. This sequence joins TRBV10-3 and TRBJ2-7, with 9 bases that match TRBD1. This CDR3 has 13 amino acids. Germline-derived CDR1 and CDR2 are ENHRY and SYGVKD.

Details on this clonotype: A much larger clone lies a single base off, so this may be a read error. The chain employs TRBV7-2 and TRBJ1-5; D is unclear. Per germline, CDR1 SGHTA and CDR2 FQGNSA. V was pared by 5 bases and J by 3 bases, with 11 bases between. The CDR3 covers 14 residues. In DNA, the CDR3 is TGTGCCAGCAGCCCCGGACGGGCCAATCAGCCCCAGCATTTT. Its protein product is CASSPGRANQPQHF. The full variable domain, with the rest looked up from reference TRBV7-2 and TRBJ1-5, is GAGVSQSPSNKVTEKGKDVELRCDPISGHTALYWYRQSLGQGLEFLIYFQGNSAPDKSGLPSDRFSAERTGGSVSTLTIQRTQQEDSAVYLCASSPGRANQPQHFGDGTRLSIL.

This clonotype was counted only a few times. The V call is TRBV7-2, the J call TRBJ1-1; D is possibly TRBD1 (5 bases). Germline assignment: CDR1 SGHTA and CDR2 FQGNSA. The CDR3 has 14 amino acids. V gave up 5 bases and J gave up 1 base, with 11 bases separating them. CDR3 region: CASSQQATNTEAFF. The CDR3 nucleotides are TGTGCCAGCAGCCAACAGGCGACGAACACTGAAGCTTTCTTT.

This clonotype has at least ten counts. The V call is TRBV7-2, the J call TRBJ2-5, with TRBD1 identical over 7 bases. Germline assignment: CDR1 SGHTA and CDR2 FQGNSA. CDR3 length: 15 amino acids. V lost 5 bases and J lost 2; bases outside the gene matches: 8. Here the CDR3 DNA reads TGTGCCAGCAGCACCTGGGACAGATTTCAAGAGACCCAGTACTTC. As protein: CASSTWDRFQETQYF.

This clonotype appeared many times. V and J are TRBV7-2 and TRBJ2-5, with a tentative D call TRBD1 (5 bases). CDR3 size: 15 residues. The V and J ends lost 2 bases and 5 bases respectively, with 15 bases between them. Germline CDR1 SGHTA, CDR2 FQGNSA. In DNA form, the CDR3 reads TGTGCCAGCAGCTTAAATCCTGGGGCTCAGGAGACCCAGTACTTC. Translation gives CASSLNPGAQETQYF.

CDR3 bases: TGTGCCACCAGTCCGGGGCGCGGTACGCAGTATTTT. Its translation is CATSPGRGTQYF. The chain links TRBV24-1 to TRBJ2-3, with D perhaps TRBD1 or TRBD2 (5 bases each). The V and J ends lost 6 bases and 8 bases respectively, with 11 bases between them. Per the germline V gene, CDR1 is KGHDR and CDR2 is SFDVKD. This CDR3 has 12 residues.

The chain is built from TRBV7-9 and TRBJ2-7; the D gene is possibly TRBD1 (5 bases). The CDR3 covers 17 residues. Trimming took 5 bases from V and 7 from J, leaving 27 bases between them. Per the germline V gene, CDR1 is SEHNR and CDR2 is FQNEAQ (reference sequence). The CDR3 nucleotides are TGTGCCAGCAGCGCCGATAGGGGTAGCTACACCGCAAGGGAGCAGTACTTC. Encoded protein: CASSADRGSYTAREQYF.

This clonotype is termed medium-sized (0.01 to 0.1%). The J gene is TRBJ1-2, the V gene TRBV20-1; TRBD1 matches 8 bases. Looked up from germline, CDR1 is DFQATT and CDR2 is SNEGSKA (reference sequence). This CDR3 has 10 amino acids. The V gene end was trimmed by 5 bases and the J gene end by 8 bases; junction bases not matched to a gene: 1. The CDR3 DNA sequence: TGCAGTGCTGGACAGGGCGGCTACACCTTC. It yields the protein CSAGQGGYTF.